This record covers a single T cell receptor beta chain. Several immunoSEQ plates held equal portions of the genomic DNA taken from each subset. Method: immunoSEQ multiplex PCR; TCRdb's copy keeps in-frame clones and lacks some. In the table there are 550,000 to 600,000 clones, roughly 98% of which are singletons. Germline values: CDR1 GTSNPN, CDR2 SVGIG (reference sequence). The CDR3 runs 14 residues. V lost 0 bases and J lost 3; bases outside the gene matches: 5. Selected positively for CCR7 and CD45RO-negative, naive CD8 cells excluded terminally differentiated effector memory CD45RA+ cells. The data belong to a study of shared clonotypes between healthy human individuals.

The specimen sequenced was naive CD8+ T cells sorted from blood. The V call is TRBV30, the J call TRBJ2-7; 7 positions agree with TRBD1. The sequence came from a man aged 25 to 40 in good health. For the CDR3, the DNA is TGTGCCTGGAGTGTACGCCAGGGGGTCTACGAGCAGTACTTC. Protein: CAWSVRQGVYEQYF.